This passage covers 20 T cell receptor beta chains from one sample sequenced in a study of blood T cells in healthy people across ages. Combining a sample-barcoded 5' primer with a J-beta primer mix, a second PCR ran for about 7 to 11 cycles. TCRdb reanalysed the 5' RACE reads using MiXCR and keeps one entry per CDR3 protein. The sample includes roughly 1.6 million distinct CDR3 sequences, 30% to 40% of them seen just once. The sample was blood. These receptors came from a woman aged 25-40 years in good health.

This clonotype turned up a few times. This chain joins TRBV28 and TRBJ2-1, with 7 bases fitting TRBD1. CDR3 length: 14 residues. Trimming cost V 8 bases and J 4 bases; bases outside gene matches: 8. Germline V CDR1 and CDR2: MDHEN, SYDVKM. The CDR3 is CASPPTGFYNEQFF. CDR3 in DNA: TGTGCCAGCCCCCCGACAGGGTTTTACAATGAGCAGTTCTTC. The variable domain in full, completed from reference TRBV28 and TRBJ2-1, reads DVKVTQSSRYLVKRTGEKVFLECVQDMDHENMFWYRQDPGLGLRLIYFSYDVKMKEKGDIPEGYSVSREKKERFSLILESASTNQTSMYLCASPPTGFYNEQFFGPGTRLTVL.

The rearrangement uses TRBV28 and TRBJ2-1; D possibly corresponds to TRBD2 (6 bases). CDR1 MDHEN and CDR2 SYDVKM come from the germline V gene. V dropped 2 bases and J dropped 4 bases, with 12 bases sitting between them. The CDR3 loop spans 15 amino acids. As DNA, the CDR3 is TGTGCCAGCAGTTTAACGGCAGGGAGGTACAATGAGCAGTTCTTC. It is translated as CASSLTAGRYNEQFF.

This sequence joins TRBV6-5 and TRBJ2-2; tentative D call: TRBD2 (5 bases). Trimming pared 9 bases from V and 6 bases from J, leaving 8 bases between. The germline gives CDR1 MNHEY, CDR2 SVGAGI. The CDR3 is 11 amino acids. The CDR3 protein is CASGRAGELFF. The CDR3 coding sequence is TGTGCCAGTGGGAGAGCCGGGGAGCTGTTTTTT.

This clonotype has just a few counts. The gene calls are TRBV21-1 and TRBJ2-7; the D segment call TRBD1 is taken from the table without a DNA check. The DNA end lines up better with TRBJ2-4; the J call may be wrong. TRBV21-1 is assigned pseudogene status. The CDR3 length is 15 residues. The CDR3 DNA follows: TGTGCCAGCAGTGTGGGCTACAGGGGGACTTACATTCAGTACTTC. This sequence encodes CASSVGYRGTYIQYF.

J is TRBJ1-1 and V is TRBV12-3 or TRBV12-4; 8 positions match TRBD1. There are 16 residues in the CDR3. With V trimmed by 3 bases and J by 5 bases, 11 bases remained unmatched. CDR3 sequence: CASSFRRGLPITEAFF. CDR3 sequence (DNA): TGTGCCAGCAGTTTTCGCAGGGGGCTCCCGATTACTGAAGCTTTCTTT.

In this sample, this clonotype turned up a few times. The CDR3 DNA sequence: TGTGCCAGCAGCGAGTGGGCCTTCCAAGAGACCCAGTACTTC. Protein product: CASSEWAFQETQYF. The rearrangement links TRBV9 to TRBJ2-5, with D unresolved. This CDR3 spans 14 amino acids. Germline V gene lookup returns CDR1 SGDLS and CDR2 YYNGEE. V shed 3 bases and J shed 1 base, with 10 bases lying between them.

The V call is TRBV21-1, the J call TRBJ2-6. TRBV21-1 is a documented pseudogene. CDR3 length: 15 amino acids. The CDR3 DNA reads as TGTGCCAGCAGGCTGGGCAGCTCTGGGGCCAACGTCCTGACTTTC. Its translation: CASRLGSSGANVLTF.

This clonotype was seen a few times. The chain employs TRBV7-3 and TRBJ1-5, with D unclear. Germline loops: CDR1 SGHTA, CDR2 FQGTGA. The V end lost 5 bases, the J end lost 5 bases, and 10 bases lay between the germline ends. The CDR3 spans 13 residues. CDR3 sequence: CASSPSPDQPQHF. The CDR3 DNA is TGTGCCAGCAGCCCCTCCCCCGATCAGCCCCAGCATTTT.

This clonotype was counted a few times. The gene calls are TRBV5-6 and TRBJ2-1, with 11 bases aligning to TRBD2. The CDR3 spans 16 residues. Germline V CDR1 and CDR2: SGHDT, YYEEEE. After removal of 4 bases from V and 5 bases from J, the junction contained 8 bases not matched to a gene. Written as DNA, the CDR3 is TGTGCCAGCAGCCCCGGGACTAGCGGACCGCACAATGAGCAGTTCTTC. Residues: CASSPGTSGPHNEQFF.

As for this clonotype: Since a much larger clone is just one base distant, this may be a read error. The final CDR3 position lacks the conserved phenylalanine or tryptophan, pointing to a likely read error. The J gene is TRBJ2-5, the V gene TRBV29-1; D is possibly TRBD1 or TRBD2 (5 bases each). With the DNA end fitting TRBJ2-7 better, the J assignment may be wrong. The CDR3 runs 15 residues. Germline V gene data show CDR1 as SQVTM and CDR2 as ANQGSEA. The CDR3: CSVVTFGTYSYEQYC. CDR3 bases: TGCAGCGTTGTTACGTTTGGGACGTACTCCTACGAGCAGTACTGC.

This chain connects TRBV20-1 to TRBJ2-5; 10 nucleotides match TRBD2. The CDR3 sequence is 15 residues long. Germline V lookup: CDR1 DFQATT, CDR2 SNEGSKA (reference sequence). V dropped 0 bases and J dropped 2; count of bases not matched to a gene: 3. CDR3 residues: CSARDLLAGQETQYF. CDR3 bases: TGCAGTGCTAGAGATCTACTAGCGGGGCAAGAGACCCAGTACTTC.

This clonotype was counted a few times. This chain joins TRBV20-1 and TRBJ2-5, with a possible D match to TRBD2 (5 bases). CDR3 length: 15 residues. The ends were cut back, 3 bases at V and 0 bases at J, with 14 bases in the middle. The germline gives CDR1 DFQATT, CDR2 SNEGSKA (reference sequence). The CDR3 is CSARRVPNHQETQYF. The CDR3 bases are TGCAGTGCTAGGAGGGTCCCCAATCACCAAGAGACCCAGTACTTC.

The rearrangement links TRBV20-1 to TRBJ2-1, with D possibly matching TRBD2 (5 bases). The DNA end is more similar to TRBJ2-7, so the J call may be wrong. Germline-derived CDR1 and CDR2 are DFQATT and SNEGSKA (reference sequence). This CDR3 has 15 residues. CDR3 DNA: TGCAGTGCTCCACGGACTGGAAGCTCCTACAATGAGCAGTACTTC. It specifies CSAPRTGSSYNEQYF.

CDR3 nucleotide sequence: TGCAGTGCTAGGGAGGAACAGGAATACTACAATCAGCCCCAGCATTTT. This sequence encodes CSAREEQEYYNQPQHF. V gene TRBV20-1 combines with J gene TRBJ1-5; tentatively, D is TRBD1 (5 bases). Deletions cut 3 bases from V and 3 bases from J, with 18 bases between. The CDR3 totals 16 residues. Germline V lookup: CDR1 DFQATT, CDR2 SNEGSKA (reference sequence).

This clonotype was detected only a few times. The genes are TRBV20-1 and TRBJ2-5; D gene uncertain. The CDR3 consists of 13 residues. Germline lookup yields CDR1 DFQATT and CDR2 SNEGSKA (reference sequence). V lost 7 bases and J lost 5, with 17 bases in between. CDR3 DNA sequence: TGCAGTGTTAAGCCGCAACTTTTGGAGACCCAGTACTTC. This encodes CSVKPQLLETQYF.

V and J are TRBV12-3 or TRBV12-4 and TRBJ2-1; TRBD2 aligns across 8 bases. The V segment lost 4 bases and the J segment 6 bases; nucleotides outside the gene matches: 2. This CDR3 has 13 amino acids. The CDR3 region has the DNA TGTGCCAGCAGTTGGACTAGCCTCAATGAGCAGTTCTTC. Its protein is CASSWTSLNEQFF.

The CDR3 nucleotides are TGTGCCAGCAGCTCCCTTGGGGACCGAGTCGCTGAAGCTTTCTTT. Its protein is CASSSLGDRVAEAFF. The rearrangement uses TRBV6-2 or TRBV6-3 and TRBJ1-1; a weak D match, TRBD1 (5 bases). There are 15 residues in the CDR3. CDR1 and CDR2 (germline): MNHEY, SVGEGT. Trimming pared 6 bases from V and 6 bases from J, leaving 20 bases between.

About this clonotype: Given a much more abundant clone one base away, this may be a read error. The chain uses TRBV29-1 and TRBJ2-5, with 7 bases identical to TRBD1. The end of the DNA aligns better with TRBJ2-7, so the J call may be wrong. Per germline, CDR1 SQVTM and CDR2 ANQGSEA. The length of the CDR3 is 13 residues. Here the CDR3 DNA reads TGCAGCGTCAGACAGGGCTCCTGTGGCGAGCAGTACTTC. Encoded protein: CSVRQGSCGEQYF.

This clonotype was detected only a few times. This chain uses TRBV20-1 with TRBJ1-1, with a tentative D call TRBD1 (5 bases). Germline V CDR1 and CDR2: DFQATT, SNEGSKA (reference sequence). The CDR3 is 14 residues long. Deletions cut 3 bases from V and 5 bases from J, with 16 bases between. In DNA, the CDR3 is TGCAGTGCTAGCCAATACGGGACGGGAACTGAAGCTTTCTTT. Residues: CSASQYGTGTEAFF.

The rearrangement links TRBV20-1 to TRBJ2-1; TRBD2 matches at 7 bases. The CDR3 spans 15 residues. V was pared by 0 bases and J by 3 bases, with 5 bases of the junction left unmatched. Germline values: CDR1 DFQATT, CDR2 SNEGSKA (reference sequence). CDR3 residues: CSARDLKRGYNEQFF. In DNA form, the CDR3 reads TGCAGTGCTAGAGATTTGAAGCGGGGCTACAATGAGCAGTTCTTC.